Presented here are 17 T cell receptor beta chains from one specimen sequenced in a study of T cells in Graves' hyperthyroidism and ophthalmopathy. There were TCR beta CDR3 regions amplified from RNA transcripts. A set of HTBI primers served as the primers for a first-round RT-PCR of the TCR CDR3. TCRdb analysed the multiplex PCR reads with MiXCR anew, one entry per CDR3 protein. The table has about 690,000 distinct CDR3 sequences, 17% seen once. The sample was blood. The receptors come from a man aged 50 to 59 with Graves' hyperthyroidism.

With respect to this clonotype: This could be a read error, since a much larger clone is one nucleotide away. The chain combines TRBV2 with TRBJ2-1, with TRBD1 matching 7 bases. V lost 4 bases to trimming and J lost 6 bases; unmatched junction nucleotides: 6. Germline CDR1 is SNHLY and CDR2 is FYNNEI. CDR3 length equals 14 residues. The DNA for the CDR3 is TGTGCCAGCAGTGTCGACAGGGAATGCAATGAGCAGTTCTTC. Residues: CASSVDRECNEQFF.

The chain is built from TRBV6-2 or TRBV6-3 and TRBJ1-2; tentative D call: TRBD1 (6 bases). V lost 0 bases, J lost 8 bases, and 13 bases lay in between. The CDR3 totals 14 residues. Germline V gives CDR1 MNHEY, CDR2 SVGEGT. The CDR3 is CASSYSMGAQGYTF. The CDR3 bases are TGTGCCAGCAGTTACTCGATGGGGGCGCAGGGCTACACCTTC.

In this sample, this clonotype turned up many times. The genes are TRBV7-9 and TRBJ1-1; D is unclear. The germline gives CDR1 SEHNR, CDR2 FQNEAQ (reference sequence). Trimming pared 2 bases from V and 6 bases from J, leaving 10 bases between. This CDR3 has 13 amino acids. This chain's CDR3 is CASSLNREAEAFF. The CDR3 nucleotides read TGTGCCAGCAGCTTAAACCGCGAGGCTGAAGCTTTCTTT. The full variable domain, its missing parts supplied by reference TRBV7-9 and TRBJ1-1, is DTGVSQNPRHKITKRGQNVTFRCDPISEHNRLYWYRQTLGQGPEFLTYFQNEAQLEKSRLLSDRFSAERPKGSFSTLEIQRTEQGDSAMYLCASSLNREAEAFFGQGTRLTVV.

This clonotype was detected only a few times. The chain carries TRBV24-1 and TRBJ2-1; D remains ambiguous. There are 16 residues in the CDR3. The germline V gene has CDR1 KGHDR and CDR2 SFDVKD. V lost 3 bases, J lost 4 bases, and 15 bases lay in between. In DNA form, the CDR3 reads TGTGCCACCAGTGATAAGTTCAGGAGCCCTTACAATGAGCAGTTCTTC. Its translation: CATSDKFRSPYNEQFF.

The table lists this clonotype with many counts. The J gene is TRBJ1-6, the V gene TRBV28; tentative D call: TRBD1 (6 bases). From germline, CDR1 is MDHEN and CDR2 SYDVKM. The CDR3 sequence is 12 residues long. V was shortened by 6 bases and J by 11 bases, with 11 bases between the two germline ends. In DNA, the CDR3 is TGTGCCAGCAGGCAGGGGAGGACACCCCTCCACTTT. Translation gives CASRQGRTPLHF. The full variable domain, its missing parts supplied by reference TRBV28 and TRBJ1-6, is DVKVTQSSRYLVKRTGEKVFLECVQDMDHENMFWYRQDPGLGLRLIYFSYDVKMKEKGDIPEGYSVSREKKERFSLILESASTNQTSMYLCASRQGRTPLHFGNGTRLTVT.

This clonotype was recorded a few times. The chain combines TRBV10-3 with TRBJ2-1; 14 positions agree with TRBD2. This CDR3 spans 19 amino acids. V dropped 4 bases and J dropped 7; count of bases not matched to a gene: 15. The germline gives CDR1 ENHRY, CDR2 SYGVKD. In DNA, the CDR3 is TGTGCCATCAGTGGATCGGGCGCGGGACTAGCGGGAGTCGGGAATGAGCAGTTCTTC. Its protein product is CAISGSGAGLAGVGNEQFF.

This clonotype was recorded at least ten times. The chain recombines TRBV6-2 or TRBV6-3 with TRBJ2-5; possible D gene TRBD2, 6 bases. The length of the CDR3 is 15 residues. The V end was cut by 5 bases, the J end by 0 bases, with 13 bases between. From germline, CDR1 is MNHEY and CDR2 SVGEGT. CDR3 region: CASSPISGYQETQYF. The CDR3 coding sequence is TGTGCCAGCAGTCCAATCAGCGGGTACCAAGAGACCCAGTACTTC.

V gene TRBV6-1 combines with J gene TRBJ1-4; D may be TRBD1 (5 bases). Germline V CDR1 and CDR2: MNHNS, SASEGT. This CDR3 has 14 residues. V was shortened by 6 bases and J by 3 bases, with 11 bases between the two germline ends. CDR3 sequence (DNA): TGTGCCAGCAGACCCGGGACCTCTAATGAAAAACTGTTTTTT. Its translation: CASRPGTSNEKLFF.

There are many counts of this clonotype. This chain uses TRBV6-1 with TRBJ2-5, with D uncertain. Trimming shortened V by 6 bases and J by 5 bases, and 16 bases separated the two germline ends. The germline gives CDR1 MNHNS, CDR2 SASEGT. The CDR3 is 14 residues long. CDR3 in amino acids: CASRDGRPRETQYF. CDR3 DNA: TGTGCCAGCAGGGACGGCCGGCCCAGGGAGACCCAGTACTTC.

Notes on this clonotype: This clone may be a read error of a much larger clone one base away. The rearrangement links TRBV12-3 or TRBV12-4 to TRBJ1-3, with a possible D match to TRBD1 (6 bases). CDR3 length: 15 residues. CDR3 nucleotide sequence: TGTGACAGCAGTTTCCAGGGGCTCTCTGGAAACACCATATATTTT. Translating gives CDSSFQGLSGNTIYF.

The chain recombines TRBV30 with TRBJ2-2; either TRBD1 or TRBD2 may fit D (5 bases each). V lost 2 bases and J lost 8, with 12 bases in between. The length of the CDR3 is 13 residues. CDR1 and CDR2 from the germline V gene are GTSNPN and SVGIG (reference sequence). The CDR3 region is CAWSNQGAGELFF. The CDR3, as DNA: TGTGCCTGGAGTAATCAGGGAGCGGGGGAGCTGTTTTTT.

The chain recombines TRBV4-1 with TRBJ2-7; 8 bases match TRBD2. CDR3 length: 15 amino acids. V lost 1 base and J lost 2; bases outside the gene matches: 4. Germline values: CDR1 MGHRA, CDR2 YSYEKL. The CDR3 protein is CASSQGQTSAYEQYF. CDR3 in DNA: TGCGCCAGCAGCCAAGGTCAGACTAGCGCCTACGAGCAGTACTTC.

There are many counts of this clonotype. The CDR3 sequence: CASSLARTGMNTEAFF. The CDR3 DNA reads as TGTGCCAGCAGTTTAGCTCGGACAGGGATGAACACTGAAGCTTTCTTT. V and J are TRBV12-3 or TRBV12-4 and TRBJ1-1; 8 bases align to TRBD1. The CDR3 is made up of 16 amino acids. Trimming cost V 0 bases and J 0 bases; bases outside gene matches: 3.

The genes are TRBV6-4 and TRBJ2-2; no clear D. The germline V gene encodes CDR1 MRHNA and CDR2 SNTAGT. The CDR3 length is 15 residues. The ends were cut back, 0 bases at V and 0 bases at J, with 5 bases in the middle. The CDR3 here is CASSDSPANTGELFF. The CDR3, as DNA: TGTGCCAGCAGTGACTCACCAGCGAACACCGGGGAGCTGTTTTTT.

The rearrangement joins TRBV7-9 to TRBJ1-3; no reliable D call. Germline CDR1 SEHNR, CDR2 FQNEAQ (reference sequence). The CDR3 contains 17 residues. The V end lost 5 bases, the J end lost 0 bases, and 17 bases lay between the germline ends. CDR3 in amino acids: CASSVPPSYLSGNTIYF. The CDR3, as DNA: TGTGCCAGCAGCGTGCCCCCGTCGTATCTCTCTGGAAACACCATATATTTT.

The chain combines TRBV15 with TRBJ2-7, with a weak D call TRBD2 (6 bases). V gave up 0 bases and J gave up 3 bases, with 9 bases separating them. From germline, CDR1 is LNHNV and CDR2 YYDKDF (reference sequence). There are 14 residues in the CDR3. The CDR3: CATSREREVYEQYF. The CDR3 region has the DNA TGTGCCACCAGCAGAGAAAGGGAGGTCTACGAGCAGTACTTC.

This clonotype was recorded a few times. J is TRBJ2-3 and V is TRBV28; a possible D gene is TRBD2 (6 bases). V was trimmed by 4 bases and J by 5 bases, leaving 16 bases between them. The CDR3 is 15 residues long. Germline CDR1 MDHEN, CDR2 SYDVKM. This CDR3 reads CASSSPGSSGDTQYF. Written as DNA, the CDR3 is TGTGCCAGCAGTTCCCCCGGGAGTTCTGGAGATACGCAGTATTTT.